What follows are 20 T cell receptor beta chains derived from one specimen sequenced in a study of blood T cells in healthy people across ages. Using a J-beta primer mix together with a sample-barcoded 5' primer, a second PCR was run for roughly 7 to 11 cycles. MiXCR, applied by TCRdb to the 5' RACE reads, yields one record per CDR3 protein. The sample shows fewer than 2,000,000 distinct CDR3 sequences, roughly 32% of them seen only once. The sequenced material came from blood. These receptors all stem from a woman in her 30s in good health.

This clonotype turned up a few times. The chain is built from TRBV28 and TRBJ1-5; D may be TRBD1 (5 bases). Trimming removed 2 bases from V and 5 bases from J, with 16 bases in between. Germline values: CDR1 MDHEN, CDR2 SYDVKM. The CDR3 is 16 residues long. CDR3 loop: CASSLPALQGDQPQHF. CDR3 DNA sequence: TGTGCCAGCAGTTTACCCGCCTTGCAGGGAGATCAGCCCCAGCATTTT.

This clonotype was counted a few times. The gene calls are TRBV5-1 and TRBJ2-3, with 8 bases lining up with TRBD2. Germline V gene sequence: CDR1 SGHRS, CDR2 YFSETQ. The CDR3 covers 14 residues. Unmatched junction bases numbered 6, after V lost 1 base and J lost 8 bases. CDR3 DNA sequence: TGCGCCAGCAGCTTGAGCGGGAGTGATGGTACGCAGTATTTT. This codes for CASSLSGSDGTQYF.

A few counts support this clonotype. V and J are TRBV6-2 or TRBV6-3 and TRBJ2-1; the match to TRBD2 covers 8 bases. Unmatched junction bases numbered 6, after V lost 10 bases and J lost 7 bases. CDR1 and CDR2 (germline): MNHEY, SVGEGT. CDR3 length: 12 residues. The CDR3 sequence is CATGTRANEQFF. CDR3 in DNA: TGTGCCACCGGGACTAGAGCAAATGAGCAGTTCTTC.

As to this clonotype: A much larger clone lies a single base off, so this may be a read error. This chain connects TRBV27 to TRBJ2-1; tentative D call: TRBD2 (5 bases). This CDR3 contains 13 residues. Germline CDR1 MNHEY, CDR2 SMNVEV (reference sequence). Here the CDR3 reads CAGSTGFYNEQFF. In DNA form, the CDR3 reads TGTGCCGGCAGTACGGGATTCTACAATGAGCAGTTCTTC.

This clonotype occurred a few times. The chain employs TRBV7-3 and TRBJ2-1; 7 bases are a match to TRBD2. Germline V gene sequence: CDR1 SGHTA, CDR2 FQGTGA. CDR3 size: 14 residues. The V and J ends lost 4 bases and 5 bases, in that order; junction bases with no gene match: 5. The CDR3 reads CASSWSGVNNEQFF. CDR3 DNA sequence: TGTGCCAGCAGCTGGAGCGGGGTCAACAATGAGCAGTTCTTC.

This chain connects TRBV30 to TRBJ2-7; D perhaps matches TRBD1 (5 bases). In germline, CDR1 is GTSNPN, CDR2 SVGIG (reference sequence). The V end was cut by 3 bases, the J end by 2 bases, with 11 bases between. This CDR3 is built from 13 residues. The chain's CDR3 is CAWRSRVTYEQYF. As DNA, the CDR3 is TGTGCCTGGAGAAGCAGGGTTACCTACGAGCAGTACTTC.

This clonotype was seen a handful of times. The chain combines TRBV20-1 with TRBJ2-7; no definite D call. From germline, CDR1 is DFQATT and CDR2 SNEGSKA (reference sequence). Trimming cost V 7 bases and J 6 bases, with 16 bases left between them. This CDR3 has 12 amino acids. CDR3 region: CSVGVSMGEQYF. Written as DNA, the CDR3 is TGCAGTGTCGGCGTCTCTATGGGCGAGCAGTACTTC.

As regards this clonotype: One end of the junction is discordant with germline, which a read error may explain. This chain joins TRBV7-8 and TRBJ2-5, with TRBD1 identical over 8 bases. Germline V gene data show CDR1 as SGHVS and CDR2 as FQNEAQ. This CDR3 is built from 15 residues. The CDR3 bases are TGTACCAGCACGTCGGACAGGGCGAAGGAAGAGACCCAGTACTTC. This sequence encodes CTSTSDRAKEETQYF.

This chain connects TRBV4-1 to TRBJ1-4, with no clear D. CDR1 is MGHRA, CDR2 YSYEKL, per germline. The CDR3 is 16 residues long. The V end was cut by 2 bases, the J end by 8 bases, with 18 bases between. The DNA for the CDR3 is TGCGCCAGCAGCCAACCTTTCAAACGAGACTCCGAAAAACTGTTTTTT. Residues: CASSQPFKRDSEKLFF.

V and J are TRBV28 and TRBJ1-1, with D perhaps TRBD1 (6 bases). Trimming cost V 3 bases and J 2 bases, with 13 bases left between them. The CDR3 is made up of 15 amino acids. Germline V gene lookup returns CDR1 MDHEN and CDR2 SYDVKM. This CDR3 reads CASSFPLGANTEAFF. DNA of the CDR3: TGTGCCAGCAGTTTCCCTCTGGGGGCAAACACTGAAGCTTTCTTT.

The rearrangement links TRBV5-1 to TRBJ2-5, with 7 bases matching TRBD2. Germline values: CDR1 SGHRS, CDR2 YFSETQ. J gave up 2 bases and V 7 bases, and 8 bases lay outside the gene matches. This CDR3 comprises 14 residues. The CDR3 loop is CASGRGEAQETQYF. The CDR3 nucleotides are TGCGCCAGCGGACGGGGGGAGGCTCAAGAGACCCAGTACTTC.

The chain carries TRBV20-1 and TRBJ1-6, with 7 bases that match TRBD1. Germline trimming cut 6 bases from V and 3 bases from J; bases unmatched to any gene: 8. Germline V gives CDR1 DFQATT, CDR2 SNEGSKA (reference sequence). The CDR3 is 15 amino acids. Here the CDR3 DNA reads TGCAGTGCCCAGGACAGGCCAGACTATAATTCACCCCTCCACTTT. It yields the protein CSAQDRPDYNSPLHF.

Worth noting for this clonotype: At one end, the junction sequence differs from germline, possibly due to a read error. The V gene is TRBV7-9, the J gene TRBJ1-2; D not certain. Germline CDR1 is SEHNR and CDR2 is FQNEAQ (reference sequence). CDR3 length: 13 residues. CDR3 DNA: TGTTCCAGCAGCTTTCGGGCGGGCTATGGCTACACCTTC. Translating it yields CSSSFRAGYGYTF.

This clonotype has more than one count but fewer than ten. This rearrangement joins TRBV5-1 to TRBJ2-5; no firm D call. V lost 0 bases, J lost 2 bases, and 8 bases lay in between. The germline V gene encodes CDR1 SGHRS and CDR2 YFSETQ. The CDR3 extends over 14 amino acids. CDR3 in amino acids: CASSLDPAQETQYF. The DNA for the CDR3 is TGCGCCAGCAGCTTGGACCCGGCTCAAGAGACCCAGTACTTC.

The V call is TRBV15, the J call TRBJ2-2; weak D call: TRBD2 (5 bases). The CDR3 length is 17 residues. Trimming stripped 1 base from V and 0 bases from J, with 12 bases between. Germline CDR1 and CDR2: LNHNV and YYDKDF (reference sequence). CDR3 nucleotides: TGTGCCACCAGCAGAGGGTCGGGAAGGGCGAACACCGGGGAGCTGTTTTTT. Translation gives CATSRGSGRANTGELFF.

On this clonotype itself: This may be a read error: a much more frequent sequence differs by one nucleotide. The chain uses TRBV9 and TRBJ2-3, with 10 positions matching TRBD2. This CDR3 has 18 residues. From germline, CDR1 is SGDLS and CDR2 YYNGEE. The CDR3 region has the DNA TGTGCCAGCAGCGTGGGCCAGCGGGGGGGCCGTATGACAGGTACGCAGTATTTT. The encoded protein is CASSVGQRGGRMTGTQYF.

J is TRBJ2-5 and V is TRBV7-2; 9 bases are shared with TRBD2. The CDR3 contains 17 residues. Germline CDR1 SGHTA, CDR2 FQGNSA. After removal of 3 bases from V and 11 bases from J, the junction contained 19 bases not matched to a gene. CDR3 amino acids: CASSFMAGGGPYNEQYF. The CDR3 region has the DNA TGTGCCAGCAGCTTCATGGCGGGGGGGGGCCCCTACAATGAGCAGTACTTC.

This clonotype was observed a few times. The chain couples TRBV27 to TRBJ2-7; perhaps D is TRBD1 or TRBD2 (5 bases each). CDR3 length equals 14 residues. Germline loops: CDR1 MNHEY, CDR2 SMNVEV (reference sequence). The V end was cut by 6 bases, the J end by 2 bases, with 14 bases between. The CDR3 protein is CASSPIGTTYEQYF. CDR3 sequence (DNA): TGTGCCAGCAGCCCGATCGGGACGACCTACGAGCAGTACTTC.

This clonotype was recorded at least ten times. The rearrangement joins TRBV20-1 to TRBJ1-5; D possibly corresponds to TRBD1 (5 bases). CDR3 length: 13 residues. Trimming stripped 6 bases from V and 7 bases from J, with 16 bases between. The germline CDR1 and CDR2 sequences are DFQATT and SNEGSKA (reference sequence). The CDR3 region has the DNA TGCAGTGCCCAGGGCCCCCAATTCCAGCCCCAGCATTTT. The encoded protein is CSAQGPQFQPQHF.

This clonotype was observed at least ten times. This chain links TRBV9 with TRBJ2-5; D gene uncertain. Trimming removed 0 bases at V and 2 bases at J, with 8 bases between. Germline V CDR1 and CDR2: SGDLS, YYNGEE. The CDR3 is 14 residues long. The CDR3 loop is CASSVGATQETQYF. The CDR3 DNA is TGTGCCAGCAGCGTAGGGGCTACTCAAGAGACCCAGTACTTC.